This T cell receptor (beta chain) comes out of a study of CD8 T cells in Susac syndrome. Study at large: Patients with Susac syndrome were therapy-naive, treated with corticosteroids, or treated with intravenous immunoglobulin alone when blood was collected.

The CDR3 loop spans 14 amino acids. CDR1 SGHVS and CDR2 FQNEAQ come from the germline V gene. V lost 2 bases to trimming and J lost 2 bases, with 10 bases between them. In the case of this clonotype: Its antigen is not known.

The RNA, about 0.45 to 1 ug, was put through reverse transcription using random hexamers. MiXCR was run by TCRdb on the immunoSEQ multiplex PCR reads, yielding one entry per CDR3 protein. The sample includes about 83,000 distinct CDR3 sequences, just under 95% of them seen just once. Findings and limits, study-wide: Sixteen Susac-specific public clones were found in total CD8+ repertoires and five in CD8+ TEMRA repertoires. Clonal expansion involving Susac CD8+ cells peaked in TEMRA cells and active patients.

The specimen was CD8+ T cells from PBMCs. V is TRBV7-8 and J is TRBJ2-7; D unresolved. The receptor was derived from a human donor with Susac syndrome. CDR3: CASSLIGATYEQYF. As DNA, the CDR3 is TGTGCCAGCAGCTTAATCGGCGCTACCTACGAGCAGTACTTC.